The 24 T cell receptor beta chains in this list originate from one sample, sequenced in a study of blood T cell repertoires in COVID-19. The protocol was immunoSEQ multiplex PCR, while the TCRdb copy is restricted to in-frame clones and leaves out a portion. The sample holds about 50,000 clones; about 86% are singletons and the top ten take around 4.6%. The source material was peripheral blood. The receptors were sampled from a man older than 75 with active COVID-19.

This chain connects TRBV28 to TRBJ1-2; D is possibly TRBD1 (5 bases). The CDR3 loop spans 13 amino acids. V gave up 5 bases and J gave up 1 base, with 8 bases separating them. CDR1 is MDHEN, CDR2 SYDVKM, per germline. The CDR3 coding sequence is TGTGCCAGCAGTCCGGGACTTAACTATGGCTACACCTTC. This translates into CASSPGLNYGYTF.

The chain combines TRBV9 with TRBJ2-5; 8 nucleotides line up with TRBD2. The germline gives CDR1 SGDLS, CDR2 YYNGEE. This CDR3 has 16 amino acids. With V trimmed by 1 base and J by 4 bases, 9 bases remained unmatched. The CDR3 loop reads CASSVMTGGPGETQYF. DNA for the CDR3: TGTGCCAGCAGCGTAATGACGGGAGGGCCGGGAGAGACCCAGTACTTC.

This clone was picked up one time. V gene TRBV19 combines with J gene TRBJ1-5; weak D call: TRBD1 (6 bases). V was trimmed by 7 bases and J by 0 bases, leaving 13 bases between them. This CDR3 spans 15 amino acids. The germline gives CDR1 LNHDA, CDR2 SQIVND (reference sequence). In DNA, the CDR3 is TGTGCCAGTAATATCGGACAGTATAGCAATCAGCCCCAGCATTTT. Protein product: CASNIGQYSNQPQHF.

V gene TRBV4-3 combines with J gene TRBJ1-2; D is perhaps TRBD1 (6 bases). This CDR3 has 14 amino acids. Germline lookup yields CDR1 LGHNA and CDR2 YSLEER. Trimming stripped 3 bases from V and 8 bases from J, with 16 bases between. The CDR3 nucleotides read TGCGCCAGCAGCCAGGATGACGGGACATCGGGCTACACCTTC. Translated: CASSQDDGTSGYTF.

The CDR3 sequence is CASSPWLAVTGELFF. CDR3 DNA sequence: TGTGCCAGCTCACCCTGGCTAGCGGTCACCGGGGAGCTGTTTTTT. The V and J genes are TRBV18 and TRBJ2-2; the match to TRBD2 covers 7 bases. Losses at the gene ends were 3 bases for V and 4 bases for J; bases not matched to a gene: 5. CDR3 length: 15 residues. CDR1 KGHSH and CDR2 LQKENI come from the germline V gene. Full variable domain (outside the CDR3, taken from reference TRBV18 and TRBJ2-2): NAGVMQNPRHLVRRRGQEARLRCSPMKGHSHVYWYRQLPEEGLKFMVYLQKENIIDESGMPKERFSAEFPKEGPSILRIQQVVRGDSAAYFCASSPWLAVTGELFFGEGSRLTVL.

The rearrangement uses TRBV27 and TRBJ1-5; 8 bases map to TRBD1. This CDR3 comprises 17 residues. Germline lookup yields CDR1 MNHEY and CDR2 SMNVEV (reference sequence). V was clipped by 5 bases and J by 9 bases; unmatched bases: 18. CDR3 bases: TGTGCCAGCAGTGCCAGGGGGCGGGGGGGGCTGATATCGCCCCAGCATTTT. Translating it yields CASSARGRGGLISPQHF.

J is TRBJ2-1 and V is TRBV12-3 or TRBV12-4, with D unclear. The CDR3 totals 11 residues. V shed 3 bases and J shed 10 bases, with 7 bases lying between them. DNA for the CDR3: TGTGCCAGCAGTTTTATGAGGGAGCAGTTCTTC. This translates into CASSFMREQFF.

The rearrangement joins TRBV7-2 to TRBJ2-7, with TRBD2 identical over 8 bases. V lost 2 bases and J lost 4; bases outside the gene matches: 10. This CDR3 is 16 amino acids long. Germline CDR1 is SGHTA and CDR2 is FQGNSA. CDR3 amino acids: CASSLPSTGGIYEQYF. The CDR3 bases are TGTGCCAGCAGCTTACCGTCTACGGGGGGGATTTACGAGCAGTACTTC.

CDR3 DNA: TGTGCCAGCAGCTTAACAGGGCTGGACTATGGCTACACCTTC. Translated: CASSLTGLDYGYTF. This rearrangement joins TRBV7-2 to TRBJ1-2; weak D call: TRBD1 (6 bases). Deletions cut 2 bases from V and 3 bases from J, with 10 bases between. The V gene's germline CDR1 is SGHTA and CDR2 FQGNSA. CDR3 size: 14 residues.

This chain links TRBV30 with TRBJ2-1; TRBD2 matches at 14 bases. The CDR3 length is 15 residues. CDR1 and CDR2 (germline): GTSNPN, SVGIG (reference sequence). J was trimmed by 6 bases and V by 5 bases; bases with no gene match: 6. CDR3 nucleotide sequence: TGTGCCTGGTTGATGGGACTAGCGGGAGTCAATGAGCAGTTCTTC. It translates to CAWLMGLAGVNEQFF.

The chain couples TRBV6-2 or TRBV6-3 to TRBJ1-5, with D possibly matching TRBD1 (6 bases). Per the germline V gene, CDR1 is MNHEY and CDR2 is SVGEGT. The CDR3 has 17 residues. V was cut by 6 bases and J by 3 bases, with 21 bases left in between. For the CDR3, the DNA is TGTGCCAGCAGCACCACCCGGGACATTTTAAACAATCAGCCCCAGCATTTT. Protein: CASSTTRDILNNQPQHF.

The CDR3 region has the DNA TGTGCCCGTCGGGCGGGAACAGACACAGATACGCAGTATTTT. This gives the protein CARRAGTDTDTQYF. The chain recombines TRBV9 with TRBJ2-3, with a weak D call TRBD2 (6 bases). Between the trimmed V and J ends, which lost 10 bases and 2 bases, there was a span of 17 bases. CDR1 SGDLS and CDR2 YYNGEE come from the germline V gene. The CDR3 spans 14 residues. Looking up the rest from reference TRBV9 and TRBJ2-3 gives the full variable domain: DSGVTQTPKHLITATGQRVTLRCSPRSGDLSVYWYQQSLDQGLQFLIQYYNGEERAKGNILERFSAQQFPDLHSELNLSSLELGDSALYFCARRAGTDTDTQYFGPGTRLTVL.

This chain uses TRBV2 with TRBJ1-3; weak D call: TRBD1 (6 bases). Germline assignment: CDR1 SNHLY and CDR2 FYNNEI. Trimming pared 5 bases from V and 0 bases from J, leaving 14 bases between. This CDR3 is built from 16 residues. The CDR3 DNA follows: TGTGCCAGCAGTCGAATAACAGGGAGCTCTGGAAACACCATATATTTT. It specifies CASSRITGSSGNTIYF.

The chain carries TRBV28 and TRBJ1-2; no firm D call. V lost 11 bases, J lost 0 bases, and 34 bases lay in between. This CDR3 spans 20 amino acids. The germline CDR1 and CDR2 sequences are MDHEN and SYDVKM. The CDR3 loop is CADFDHVPTLSGSANYGYTF. The CDR3 DNA reads as TGTGCCGACTTTGATCACGTGCCGACTCTTTCCGGGAGCGCTAACTATGGCTACACCTTC.

The chain employs TRBV9 and TRBJ2-1; TRBD1 matches at 7 bases. The V and J ends lost 3 bases and 2 bases, in that order; junction bases with no gene match: 5. The CDR3 covers 15 residues. The germline gives CDR1 SGDLS, CDR2 YYNGEE. This CDR3 reads CASSALTGTYNEQFF. CDR3 in DNA: TGTGCCAGCAGCGCCCTGACAGGGACCTACAATGAGCAGTTCTTC.

The rearrangement joins TRBV7-2 to TRBJ2-3, with 8 positions matching TRBD2. The V and J ends lost 1 base and 2 bases, in that order; junction bases with no gene match: 5. The CDR3 is made up of 16 amino acids. Germline V gene data show CDR1 as SGHTA and CDR2 as FQGNSA. CDR3 in amino acids: CASSLGVAGPTDTQYF. The CDR3 DNA follows: TGTGCCAGCAGCTTAGGGGTAGCGGGACCCACAGATACGCAGTATTTT.

The V call is TRBV7-9, the J call TRBJ2-1; D remains unclear. V lost 5 bases to trimming and J lost 9 bases, with 14 bases between them. This CDR3 comprises 13 residues. Germline CDR1 reads SEHNR; CDR2 reads FQNEAQ (reference sequence). CDR3 DNA sequence: TGTGCCAGCAGCCCAAATCCGAGTGGTGAGCAGTTCTTC. As protein: CASSPNPSGEQFF.

This rearrangement joins TRBV28 to TRBJ2-4; the D gene is possibly TRBD2 (6 bases). The CDR3 length is 17 residues. V was clipped by 5 bases and J by 7 bases, with 24 bases between them. CDR1 MDHEN and CDR2 SYDVKM come from the germline V gene. The DNA of the CDR3 is TGTGCCAGCAGTCCCCCCGAAGCGGGTCCCAGCTCGAACATTCAGTACTTC. It specifies CASSPPEAGPSSNIQYF.

The chain has TRBV9 and TRBJ2-2, with a tentative D call TRBD2 (6 bases). V was shortened by 4 bases and J by 9 bases, with 19 bases between the two germline ends. The CDR3 is 15 amino acids. Germline values: CDR1 SGDLS, CDR2 YYNGEE. CDR3 DNA sequence: TGTGCCAGCAGCCCGCCGCGGGACTCTCCGCGGGAGCTGTTTTTT. This codes for CASSPPRDSPRELFF.

V and J are TRBV30 and TRBJ2-1; 7 nucleotides line up with TRBD2. Germline assignment: CDR1 GTSNPN and CDR2 SVGIG (reference sequence). CDR3 length: 14 amino acids. J gave up 3 bases and V 1 base, and 3 bases lay outside the gene matches. CDR3 amino acids: CAWSGGTNYNEQFF. In nucleotides, the CDR3 is TGTGCCTGGAGTGGGGGGACTAACTACAATGAGCAGTTCTTC.

The chain uses TRBV7-2 and TRBJ2-5, with 10 bases lining up with TRBD1. V lost 5 bases and J lost 5; bases outside the gene matches: 5. This CDR3 has 14 residues. Germline lookup yields CDR1 SGHTA and CDR2 FQGNSA. CDR3: CASSPGQGGETQYF. The CDR3, as DNA: TGTGCCAGCAGCCCCGGACAGGGGGGCGAGACCCAGTACTTC.

This clone appeared a few times. This chain links TRBV2 with TRBJ1-2; D may be TRBD1 (5 bases). Germline CDR1 SNHLY, CDR2 FYNNEI. The ends were cut back, 8 bases at V and 7 bases at J, with 23 bases in the middle. This CDR3 is 15 amino acids long. This CDR3 is CASSPSVRGPSGYTF. DNA for the CDR3: TGTGCCAGCTCCCCCTCTGTTAGGGGTCCCTCTGGCTACACCTTC. Using reference TRBV2 and TRBJ1-2 for the parts outside the CDR3, the full variable domain is EPEVTQTPSHQVTQMGQEVILRCVPISNHLYFYWYRQILGQKVEFLVSFYNNEISEKSEIFDDQFSVERPDGSNFTLKIRSTKLEDSAMYFCASSPSVRGPSGYTFGSGTRLTVV.

This rearrangement joins TRBV15 to TRBJ1-5, with D hard to call. Germline lookup yields CDR1 LNHNV and CDR2 YYDKDF (reference sequence). Trimming took off 9 bases at V and 4 bases at J, with 10 bases between the two ends. The CDR3 is made up of 12 amino acids. The CDR3 here is CATSGGNQPQHF. For the CDR3, the DNA is TGTGCCACTTCAGGCGGGAATCAGCCCCAGCATTTT.

This chain uses TRBV19 with TRBJ1-2, with a tentative D call TRBD1 (6 bases). V lost 6 bases and J 4 bases, leaving 18 bases between the germline ends. The CDR3 spans 15 residues. CDR1 and CDR2 from the germline V gene are LNHDA and SQIVND (reference sequence). CDR3 sequence (DNA): TGTGCCAGTAGATCCGCTGAAACAGGGTCCTATGGCTACACCTTC. Protein product: CASRSAETGSYGYTF.